This TCR beta chain was captured in a study of blood T cell repertoires in COVID-19. Turning to the study itself: Both acute and convalescent COVID-19 samples were obtained from the United States, Italy and Spain. In each case, the material was cDNA or gDNA derived from T cells, B-cell-depleted T cells, or PBMCs.

This clone was recorded a few times. The authors' processing: Estimation of nucleated cell counts relied on the amplification of reference gene primers. Some clones are missing from TCRdb's copy, which holds only in-frame ones; the method was immunoSEQ multiplex PCR. For V, J and clone size, that table is used; D and trimming come from the DNA. The table has roughly 80,000 clones, over 75% seen once. Trimming removed 5 bases from V and 1 base from J, with 15 bases in between. The germline V gene has CDR1 SEHNR and CDR2 FQNEAQ (reference sequence). The CDR3 is made up of 15 amino acids. Specimen: peripheral blood. This TCR derives from a man at least 80 years old with acute or convalescent COVID-19. The gene calls are TRBV7-9 and TRBJ2-7, with D tentatively TRBD1 (6 bases). The CDR3 DNA reads as TGTGCCAGCAGCACCTACCGGGACACTTCCTACGAGCAGTACTTC. Its translation is CASSTYRDTSYEQYF. Full variable domain (missing parts from reference TRBV7-9 and TRBJ2-7): DTGVSQNPRHKITKRGQNVTFRCDPISEHNRLYWYRQTLGQGPEFLTYFQNEAQLEKSRLLSDRFSAERPKGSFSTLEIQRTEQGDSAMYLCASSTYRDTSYEQYFGPGTRLTVT.